A selection of T cell receptor beta chains follows, all from one sample in a study of early stage breast cancer tumors. Produced via immunoSEQ multiplex PCR; TCRdb's table is partial and in-frame only. The sample contains 45,000 to 65,000 clones, roughly 73% of which appear only once. The sequencing sample was made of blood. The source is a person aged 35 to 50 with breast cancer. CDR3s include the opening cysteine and the closing phenylalanine or tryptophan. D genes are given only for firm matches. Size is omitted from some rows. Given values are once, few, many or a class for expanded clones.

TRBV5-1	15	TRBJ2-7	.	.	TGCGCCAGCAGCTTGGGCGGGAATGGAAACTACGAGCAGTACTTC	CASSLGGNGNYEQYF
TRBV11-2	13	TRBJ2-5	TRBD2	.	TGTGCCACTTGCCTAGCGGGAGAGCAGACCCAGTACTTC	CATCLAGEQTQYF
TRBV19	15	TRBJ2-3	TRBD1	once	TGTGCCAGTAGCCGACAGGGAGTGGTACAAGATACGCAGTATTTT	CASSRQGVVQDTQYF
TRBV9	11	TRBJ1-2	.	.	TGTGCCAGCAGCCGAGACTATGGCTACACCTTC	CASSRDYGYTF
TRBV6-1	14	TRBJ2-2	TRBD2	.	TGTGCCAGCAGTCTCAGCGGGAAGGCCGGGGAGCTGTTTTTT	CASSLSGKAGELFF
TRBV2	14	TRBJ2-4	TRBD2	.	TGTGCCAGCAGTCGACCTAGCGGGATGGACATTCAGTACTTC	CASSRPSGMDIQYF
TRBV7-2	11	TRBJ2-1	.	.	TGTGCCAGCAGCTTAAGCCATGAGCAGTTCTTC	CASSLSHEQFF
TRBV19	13	TRBJ1-5	.	.	TGTGCCAGCACCCCCTCCGGCAATCAGCCCCAGCATTTT	CASTPSGNQPQHF
TRBV7-9	14	TRBJ2-7	TRBD2	few	TGTGCCAGCAGCCGGACTAGCCTGCCCTACGAGCAGTACTTC	CASSRTSLPYEQYF
TRBV11-3	15	TRBJ2-2	.	.	TGTGCCAGCAGCTTATTGTCGGGAGCAACAGGGGAGCTGTTTTTT	CASSLLSGATGELFF
TRBV4-2	19	TRBJ1-4	TRBD1	.	TGTGCCAGCAGCCCAAGGGGTACAGGGTCAGGGGGAGGCGGTGAAAAACTGTTTTTT	CASSPRGTGSGGGGEKLFF
TRBV19	14	TRBJ1-1	.	few	TGTGCCAGTAGTATTGGACGGCAGAACACTGAAGCTTTCTTT	CASSIGRQNTEAFF
TRBV18	16	TRBJ2-6	.	once	TGTGCCAGCTCAGTCAGGGGACCCTCTGGGGCCAACGTCCTGACTTTC	CASSVRGPSGANVLTF
TRBV10-1	14	TRBJ1-4	.	.	TGCGCCAGCAGTGCCGGGGCGACTGGTGAAAAACTGTTTTTT	CASSAGATGEKLFF
TRBV28	15	TRBJ2-5	TRBD2	.	TGTGCCAGCAGTTTTACGGGACGGGGGGTGGAGACCCAGTACTTC	CASSFTGRGVETQYF
TRBV18	19	TRBJ2-1	TRBD2	once	TGTGCCAGCTCCTATACGCCTCCGGGACTAGCGGGAGGCAGGAATGAGCAGTTCTTC	CASSYTPPGLAGGRNEQFF
TRBV5-6	15	TRBJ2-2	.	.	TGTGCCAGCATCAATCAGGTCGTTGGCACCGGGGAGCTGTTTTTT	CASINQVVGTGELFF
TRBV30	15	TRBJ2-3	TRBD1	.	TGTGCCTGGAGTCCGGCGGACAGGGACACAGATACGCAGTATTTT	CAWSPADRDTDTQYF
TRBV5-1	15	TRBJ2-2	.	.	TGCGCCAGCAGCTTGGGACTTGGGGAGACCGGGGAGCTGTTTTTT	CASSLGLGETGELFF
TRBV20-1	11	TRBJ2-1	.	.	TGCAGTGCTAGTCCAAAGAATGAGCAGTTCTTC	CSASPKNEQFF
TRBV5-4	14	TRBJ1-1	.	.	TGTGCCAGCAGCTTGGATTCACGGAACACTGAAGCTTTCTTT	CASSLDSRNTEAFF
TRBV5-4	15	TRBJ2-3	.	.	TGTGCCAGCAGCCGACAGTGGGGGGACACAGATACGCAGTATTTT	CASSRQWGDTDTQYF
TRBV18	10	TRBJ2-4	.	.	TGTGCCAGTACCAAAAACATTCAGTACTTC	CASTKNIQYF
TRBV5-1	16	TRBJ2-1	TRBD1	.	TGCGCCAGCAGCAGGCAACAGGGGGATCTGGGGAATGAGCAGTTCTTC	CASSRQQGDLGNEQFF
TRBV2	14	TRBJ2-1	.	.	TGTGCCAGCAGTGACAGGGGGGACTACAATGAGCAGTTCTTC	CASSDRGDYNEQFF
TRBV10-3	14	TRBJ2-5	.	.	TGTGCCATCAGTGAGCCACCGGATGTGGAGACCCAGTACTTC	CAISEPPDVETQYF
TRBV7-8	16	TRBJ2-1	TRBD2	.	TGTGCCAGCAGCTTGGTTGGACTAGCGGGATACAATGAGCAGTTCTTC	CASSLVGLAGYNEQFF
TRBV30	13	TRBJ2-7	TRBD1	.	TGTGCCTGGAATGAACAGGGGTTCAACGAGCAGTACTTC	CAWNEQGFNEQYF
TRBV27	16	TRBJ2-1	.	.	TGTGCCAGCAGTCCCCCTGCGCGCAGCTCCTACAATGAGCAGTTCTTC	CASSPPARSSYNEQFF